This TCR beta chain appears in the sequencing data of a study of OX40 agonist ivuxolimab in advanced cancers. Across the study: An agonistic anti-OX40 (CD134) antibody, ivuxolimab, was used to treat the patients. Every patient in dose escalation had hepatocellular carcinoma, melanoma, renal cell or head and neck cancer. Patients were infused with ivuxolimab every 2 weeks at 0.01 to 10 mg/kg.

Only in-frame clones appear in the TCRdb table, and some are missing; sequencing was by immunoSEQ multiplex PCR. In the table there are 65,000 to 80,000 clones, roughly 86% of which are singletons. Concerning this clone: Its specificity is not known.

Study-wide results and limits: Among expanded peripheral T cells, antigen specificity went undetermined.

The source material was CD4+ or CD8+ T cells sorted from blood, sampled in a trial of the OX40 agonist ivuxolimab. The TCR comes from an adult with an advanced solid tumor such as melanoma, head and neck, liver or kidney cancer.

CDR3 nucleotides: TGTGCCAGTACCCGCTATGGACAGTCTGGGGCCAACGTCCTGACTTTC. Translation: CASTRYGQSGANVLTF. The chain carries TRBV19 and TRBJ2-6; TRBD1 might be the D (6 bases). The ends were cut back, 7 bases at V and 1 base at J, with 14 bases in the middle. CDR1 LNHDA and CDR2 SQIVND come from the germline V gene (reference sequence). The CDR3 runs 16 residues.